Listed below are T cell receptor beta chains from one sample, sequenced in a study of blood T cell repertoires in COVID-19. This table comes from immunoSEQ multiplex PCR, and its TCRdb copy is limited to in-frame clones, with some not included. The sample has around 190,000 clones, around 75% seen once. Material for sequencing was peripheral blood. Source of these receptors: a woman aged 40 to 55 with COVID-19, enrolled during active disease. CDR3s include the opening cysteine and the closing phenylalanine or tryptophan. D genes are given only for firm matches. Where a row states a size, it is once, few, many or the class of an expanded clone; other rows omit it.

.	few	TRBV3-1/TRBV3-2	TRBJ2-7	TGTGCCAGCAGCCAAGATTACTACGAGCAGTACTTC	CASSQDYYEQYF
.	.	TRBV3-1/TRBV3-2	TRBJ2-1	TGTGCCAGCAGCCAAGATATGGGACTCCTATTTCGGAATGAGCAGTTCTTC	CASSQDMGLLFRNEQFF
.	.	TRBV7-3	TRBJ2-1	TGTGCCAGCAGCGCCCTACTAGCAAACAATGAGCAGTTCTTC	CASSALLANNEQFF
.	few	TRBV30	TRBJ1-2	TGTGCCTGGAGTGCCAGATTTATTGGCTACACCTTC	CAWSARFIGYTF
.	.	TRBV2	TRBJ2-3	TGTGCCAGCAGTGAACAGGGTTCTTTGGGTACAGATACGCAGTATTTT	CASSEQGSLGTDTQYF
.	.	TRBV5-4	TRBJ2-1	TGTGCCAGCGGTAGAAAAGATTCCCCCAATGAGCAGTTCTTC	CASGRKDSPNEQFF
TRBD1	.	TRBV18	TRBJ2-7	TGTGCCAGCTCCCGAAGACAGGGGGCTTCCTACGAGCAGTACTTC	CASSRRQGASYEQYF
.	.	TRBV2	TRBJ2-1	TGTGCCAGCAGCGACAATTCCTACAATGAGCAGTTCTTC	CASSDNSYNEQFF
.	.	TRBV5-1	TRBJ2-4	TGCGCCAGCAGCCAACAGCTGACAGAAGCCAAAAACATTCAGTACTTC	CASSQQLTEAKNIQYF
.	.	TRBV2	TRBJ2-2	TGTGCCAGCAGTTGGGCCCGAGGGCCCGGGGAGCTGTTTTTT	CASSWARGPGELFF
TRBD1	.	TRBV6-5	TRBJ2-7	TGTGCCAGCAGGCGACAGGGGGGTTACGAGCAGTACTTC	CASRRQGGYEQYF
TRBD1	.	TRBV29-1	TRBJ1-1	TGCAGCGTTCGTAAACGACAGGGCTTTGAAGCTTTCTTT	CSVRKRQGFEAFF